A single sample gave rise to the 8 T cell receptor beta chains below, sequenced in a study of immune evolution from preneoplasia to lung adenocarcinoma. Assay used: immunoSEQ multiplex PCR; TCRdb lists only in-frame clones, some missing. The repertoire holds roughly 7,800 clones, with 72% as singletons. The sample comprised FFPE lung adenocarcinoma in situ tissue. The receptors originated from an older donor with lung adenocarcinoma. Some clones in this sample may be carry-over from other donors' samples.

The V call is TRBV6-5, the J call TRBJ1-6; the D gene is possibly TRBD1 (6 bases). This CDR3 comprises 15 residues. Per the germline V gene, CDR1 is MNHEY and CDR2 is SVGAGI. Trimming cost V 5 bases and J 7 bases, with 15 bases left between them. CDR3 residues: CASSTHREINSPLHF. The CDR3 bases are TGTGCCAGCAGTACTCACAGGGAGATAAATTCACCCCTCCACTTT.

In its sample, this clone was seen once. The chain carries TRBV18 and TRBJ1-1; 7 bases align to TRBD1. With 2 bases clipped from V and 10 bases from J, the junction kept 10 bases outside the gene matches. The CDR3 extends over 14 amino acids. The germline gives CDR1 KGHSH, CDR2 LQKENI. The CDR3: CASSPKDRLRGAFF. The CDR3 nucleotides are TGTGCCAGCTCACCAAAGGACAGGTTGCGAGGAGCTTTCTTT.

The chain uses TRBV2 and TRBJ2-1; D uncertain. V lost 5 bases to trimming and J lost 9 bases, with 8 bases between them. The CDR3 has 11 residues. Germline CDR1 and CDR2: SNHLY and FYNNEI. CDR3 sequence reads: CASSQRGEQFF. CDR3 bases: TGTGCCAGCAGTCAGCGCGGTGAGCAGTTCTTC.

Concerning this clone itself: Because the CDR3 is missing its conserved closing phenylalanine or tryptophan, this is likely a read error. V is TRBV30 and J is TRBJ1-1; 9 positions agree with TRBD1. V trimming: 3 bases; J trimming: 2 bases; junction bases outside the gene matches: 4. Germline V gene sequence: CDR1 GTSNPN, CDR2 SVGIG (reference sequence). CDR3 length: 14 residues. The CDR3 DNA is TGTGCCTGGAGGGGACAGGGCGGTAACACTGAAGCTTTCCTT. Residues: CAWRGQGGNTEAFL.

This sequence joins TRBV7-3 and TRBJ2-3; maybe TRBD2 (5 bases). CDR3 length: 14 amino acids. With 0 bases removed from V and 1 base from J, the gap between germline ends came to 5 bases. Per germline, CDR1 SGHTA and CDR2 FQGTGA. The CDR3 DNA sequence: TGTGCCAGCAGCTTAACCGGGGGCACAGATACGCAGTATTTT. Its protein is CASSLTGGTDTQYF.

The chain links TRBV2 to TRBJ2-1; D is ambiguous. CDR1 and CDR2 from the germline V gene are SNHLY and FYNNEI. There are 11 residues in the CDR3. Trimming removed 8 bases from V and 3 bases from J, with 5 bases in between. The CDR3 sequence is CASYNYNEQFF. CDR3 in DNA: TGTGCCAGCTACAACTACAATGAGCAGTTCTTC.

The chain has TRBV11-2 and TRBJ1-2; TRBD1 aligns across 7 bases. The V gene's germline CDR1 is SGHAT and CDR2 FQNNGV. The CDR3 is made up of 13 amino acids. The trim removed 6 bases at V and 4 bases at J, leaving 5 bases unmatched. CDR3 nucleotide sequence: TGTGCCAGCAGTCCGGGACAGATCTATGGCTACACCTTC. Residues: CASSPGQIYGYTF.

This clone was recorded a few times. The J gene is TRBJ2-3, the V gene TRBV30, with TRBD2 identical over 9 bases. The CDR3 totals 15 residues. Germline lookup yields CDR1 GTSNPN and CDR2 SVGIG (reference sequence). The junction had 5 bases not matched to a gene; V was cut back by 3 bases and J by 1 base. CDR3 sequence reads: CAWRISGSRTDTQYF. DNA for the CDR3: TGTGCCTGGAGGATTAGCGGGAGCCGCACAGATACGCAGTATTTT.